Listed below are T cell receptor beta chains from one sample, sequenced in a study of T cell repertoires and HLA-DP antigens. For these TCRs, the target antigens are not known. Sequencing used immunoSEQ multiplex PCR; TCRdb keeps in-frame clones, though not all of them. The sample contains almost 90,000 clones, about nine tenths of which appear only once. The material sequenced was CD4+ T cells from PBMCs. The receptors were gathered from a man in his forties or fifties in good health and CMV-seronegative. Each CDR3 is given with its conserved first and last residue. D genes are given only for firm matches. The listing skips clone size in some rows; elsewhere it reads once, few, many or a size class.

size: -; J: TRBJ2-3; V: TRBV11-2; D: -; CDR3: CASSRPSDGHTDTQYF; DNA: TGTGCCAGCAGCCGACCTTCGGACGGACACACAGATACGCAGTATTTT
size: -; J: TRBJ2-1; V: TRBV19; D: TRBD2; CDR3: CASSPNSGRNYNEQFF; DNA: TGTGCCAGTAGTCCGAATAGCGGGAGGAACTACAATGAGCAGTTCTTC
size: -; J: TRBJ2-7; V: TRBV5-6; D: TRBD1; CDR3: CASSYRGLRSYEQYF; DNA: TGTGCCAGCAGCTACAGGGGGCTGAGGTCCTACGAGCAGTACTTC
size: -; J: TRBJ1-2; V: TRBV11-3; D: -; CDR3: CASSTTRPGYTF; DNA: TGTGCCAGCAGCACTACTAGGCCGGGCTACACCTTC
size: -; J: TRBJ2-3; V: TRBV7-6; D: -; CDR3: CASSLADGYTDTQYF; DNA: TGTGCCAGCAGCTTAGCCGATGGGTACACAGATACGCAGTATTTT
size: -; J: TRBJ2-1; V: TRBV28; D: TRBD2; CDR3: CASSPRTSGITSLDEQFF; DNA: TGTGCCAGCAGTCCACGGACTAGCGGGATCACGAGTCTGGATGAGCAGTTCTTC
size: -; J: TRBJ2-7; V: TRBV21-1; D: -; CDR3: CASSKPDISRQVDDEQYF; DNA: TGTGCCAGCAGCAAACCGGACATTAGCCGACAGGTGGATGACGAGCAGTACTTC
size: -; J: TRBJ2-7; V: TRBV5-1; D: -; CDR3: CASSLTGLSSYEQYF; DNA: TGCGCCAGCAGCTTGACAGGGCTCAGCTCCTACGAGCAGTACTTC
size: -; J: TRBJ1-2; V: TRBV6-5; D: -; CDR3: CASRPAGNYGYTF; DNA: TGTGCCAGCAGACCCGCAGGGAACTATGGCTACACCTTC
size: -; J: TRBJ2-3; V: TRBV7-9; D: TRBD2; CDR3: CASSPGLAGVKTDTQYF; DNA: TGTGCCAGCAGCCCTGGACTAGCGGGAGTTAAAACAGATACGCAGTATTTT
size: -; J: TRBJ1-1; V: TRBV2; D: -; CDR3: CASSASGTEGAEAFF; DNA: TGTGCCAGCAGTGCTTCCGGGACGGAGGGGGCTGAAGCTTTCTTT
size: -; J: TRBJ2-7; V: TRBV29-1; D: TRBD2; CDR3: CSVSGLGLAVSYEQYF; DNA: TGCAGCGTCTCCGGGCTGGGACTAGCGGTTTCCTACGAGCAGTACTTC
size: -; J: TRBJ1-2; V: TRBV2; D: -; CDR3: CASTRSQVGYTF; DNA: TGTGCCAGCACTAGGTCTCAAGTCGGCTACACCTTC
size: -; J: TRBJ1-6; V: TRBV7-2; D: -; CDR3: CASREMWGANSPLHF; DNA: TGTGCCAGCAGGGAAATGTGGGGGGCTAATTCACCCCTCCACTTT
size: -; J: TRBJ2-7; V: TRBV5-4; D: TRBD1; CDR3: CASSLQTGVKVYEQYF; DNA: TGTGCCAGCAGCTTGCAAACAGGGGTCAAAGTCTACGAGCAGTACTTC
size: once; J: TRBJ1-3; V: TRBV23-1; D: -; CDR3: CASSQCSAVYSYGNTIYF; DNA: TGCGCCAGCAGTCAATGTTCGGCAGTTTATTCCTATGGAAACACCATATATTTT
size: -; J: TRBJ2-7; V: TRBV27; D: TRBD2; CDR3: CASSLIGEGSYEQYF; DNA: TGTGCCAGCAGTTTGATAGGGGAGGGGTCCTACGAGCAGTACTTC
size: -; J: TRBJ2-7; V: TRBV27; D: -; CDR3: CASSLRGDRGGDEQYF; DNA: TGTGCCAGCAGTTTACGGGGGGACAGAGGCGGGGACGAGCAGTACTTC
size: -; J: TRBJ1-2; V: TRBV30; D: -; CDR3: CAWAPADFRYYGYTF; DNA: TGTGCCTGGGCCCCCGCAGATTTTCGATACTATGGCTACACCTTC
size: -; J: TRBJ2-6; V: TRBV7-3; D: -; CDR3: CASSMILQGSGANVLTF; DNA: TGTGCCAGCAGCATGATATTACAGGGTTCTGGGGCCAACGTCCTGACTTTC
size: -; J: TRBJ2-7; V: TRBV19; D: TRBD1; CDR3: CASRMGQGHEQYF; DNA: TGTGCCAGTAGGATGGGACAGGGCCACGAGCAGTACTTC
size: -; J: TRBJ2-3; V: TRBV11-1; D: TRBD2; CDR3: CASSLEASGTDTQYF; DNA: TGTGCCAGCAGCTTAGAGGCTAGCGGAACAGATACGCAGTATTTT
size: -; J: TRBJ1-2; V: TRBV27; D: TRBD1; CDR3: CASSRGQGVGYTF; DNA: TGTGCCAGCAGTCGGGGACAGGGGGTTGGCTACACCTTC
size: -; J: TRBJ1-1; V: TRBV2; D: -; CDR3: CASSGTGLGTEAFF; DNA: TGTGCCAGCAGTGGAACAGGGCTGGGCACTGAAGCTTTCTTT
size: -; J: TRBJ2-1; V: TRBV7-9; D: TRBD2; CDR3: CASSLLFGGGADEQFF; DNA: TGTGCCAGCAGCTTATTGTTTGGCGGGGGGGCAGATGAGCAGTTCTTC
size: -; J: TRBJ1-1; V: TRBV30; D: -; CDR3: CAWSDTGTGGAFF; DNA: TGTGCCTGGAGCGACACGGGTACCGGGGGAGCTTTCTTT
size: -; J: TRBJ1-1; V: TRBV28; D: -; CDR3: CASSLNRLNTEAFF; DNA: TGTGCCAGCAGTTTAAACAGATTGAACACTGAAGCTTTCTTT
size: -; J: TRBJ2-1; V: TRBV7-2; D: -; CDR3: CASSSPGQGTAYNEQFF; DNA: TGTGCCAGCAGCTCCCCAGGGCAGGGTACGGCCTACAATGAGCAGTTCTTC
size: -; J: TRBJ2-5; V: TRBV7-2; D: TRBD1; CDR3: CASSLARARGETQYF; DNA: TGTGCCAGCAGCTTAGCGCGGGCCAGGGGGGAGACCCAGTACTTC